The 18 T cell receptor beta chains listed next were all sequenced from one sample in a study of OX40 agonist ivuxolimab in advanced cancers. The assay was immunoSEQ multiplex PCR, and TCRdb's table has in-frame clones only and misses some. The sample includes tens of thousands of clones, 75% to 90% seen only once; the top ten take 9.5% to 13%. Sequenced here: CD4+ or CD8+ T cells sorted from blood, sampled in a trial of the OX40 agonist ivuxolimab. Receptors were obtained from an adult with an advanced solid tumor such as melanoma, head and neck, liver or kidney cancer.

CDR3: CSVEKGSTDTQYF. CDR3 bases: TGCAGCGTTGAAAAGGGTTCCACAGATACGCAGTATTTT. The genes are TRBV29-1 and TRBJ2-3; the D is unclear. The CDR3 has 13 amino acids. Germline assignment: CDR1 SQVTM and CDR2 ANQGSEA. The V end lost 2 bases, the J end lost 2 bases, and 8 bases lay between the germline ends.

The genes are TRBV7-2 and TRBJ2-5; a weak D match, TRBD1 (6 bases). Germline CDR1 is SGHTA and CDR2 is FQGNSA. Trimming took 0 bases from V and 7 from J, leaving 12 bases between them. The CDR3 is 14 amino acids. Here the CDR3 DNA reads TGTGCCAGCAGCTTAGCGTTTGGGGGCGCGACCCAGTACTTC. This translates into CASSLAFGGATQYF.

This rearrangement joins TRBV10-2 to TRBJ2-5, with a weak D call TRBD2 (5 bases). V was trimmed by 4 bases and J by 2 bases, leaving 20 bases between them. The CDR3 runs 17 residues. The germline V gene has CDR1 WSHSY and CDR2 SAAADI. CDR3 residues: CASSVGAGTSSQETQYF. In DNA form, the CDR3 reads TGCGCCAGCAGTGTGGGTGCGGGTACAAGCTCACAAGAGACCCAGTACTTC.

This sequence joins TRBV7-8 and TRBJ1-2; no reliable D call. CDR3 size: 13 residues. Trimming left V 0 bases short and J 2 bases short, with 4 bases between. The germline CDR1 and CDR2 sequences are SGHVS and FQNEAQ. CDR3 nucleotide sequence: TGTGCCAGCAGCTTAGCCCGCAACTATGGCTACACCTTC. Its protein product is CASSLARNYGYTF.

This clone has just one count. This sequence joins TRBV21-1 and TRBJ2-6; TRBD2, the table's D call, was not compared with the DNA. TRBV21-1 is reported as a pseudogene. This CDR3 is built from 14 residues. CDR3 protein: CASSNSSHGDVLTF. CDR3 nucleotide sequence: TGTGCCAGCAGCAATTCGAGTCACGGGGACGTCCTGACTTTC.

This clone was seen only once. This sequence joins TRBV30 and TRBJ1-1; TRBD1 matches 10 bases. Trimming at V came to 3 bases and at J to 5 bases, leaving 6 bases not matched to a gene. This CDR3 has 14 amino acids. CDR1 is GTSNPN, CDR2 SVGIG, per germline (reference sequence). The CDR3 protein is CAWSAGQGNTEAFF. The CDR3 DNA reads TGTGCCTGGAGCGCGGGACAGGGGAATACTGAAGCTTTCTTT.

CDR3 nucleotide sequence: TGTGCCAGCAGCGTAGGGTTGCAGGACAATTCACCCCTCCACTTT. The encoded protein is CASSVGLQDNSPLHF. The chain has TRBV9 and TRBJ1-6; no clear D gene. Trimming took off 0 bases at V and 7 bases at J, with 11 bases between the two ends. The CDR3 has 15 residues. Germline CDR1 reads SGDLS; CDR2 reads YYNGEE.

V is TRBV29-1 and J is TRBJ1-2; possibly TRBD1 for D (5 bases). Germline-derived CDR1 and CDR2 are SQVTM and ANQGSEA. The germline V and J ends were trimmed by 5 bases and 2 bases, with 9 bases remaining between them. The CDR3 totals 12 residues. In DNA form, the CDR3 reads TGCAGCGTTAGAGGGGTCAACTATGGCTACACCTTC. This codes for CSVRGVNYGYTF.

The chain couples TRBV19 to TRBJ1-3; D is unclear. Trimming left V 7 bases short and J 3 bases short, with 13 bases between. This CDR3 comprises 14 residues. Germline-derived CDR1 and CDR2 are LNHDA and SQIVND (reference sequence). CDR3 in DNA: TGTGCCAGTACCTGGCCCGGCTATGGAAACACCATATATTTT. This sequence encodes CASTWPGYGNTIYF.

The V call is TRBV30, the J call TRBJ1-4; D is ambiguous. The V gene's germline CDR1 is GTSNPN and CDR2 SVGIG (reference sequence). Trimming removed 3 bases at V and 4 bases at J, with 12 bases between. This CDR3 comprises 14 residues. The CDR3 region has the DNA TGTGCCTGGAGCGACATCGGCGTTAATGAAAAACTGTTTTTT. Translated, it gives CAWSDIGVNEKLFF.

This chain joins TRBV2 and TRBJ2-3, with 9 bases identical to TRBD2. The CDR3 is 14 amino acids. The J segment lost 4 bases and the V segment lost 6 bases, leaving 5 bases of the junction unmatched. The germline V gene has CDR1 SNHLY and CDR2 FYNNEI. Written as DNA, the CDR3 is TGTGCCAGCAGAGTAGCGGGAGCGGCAGATACGCAGTATTTT. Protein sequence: CASRVAGAADTQYF.

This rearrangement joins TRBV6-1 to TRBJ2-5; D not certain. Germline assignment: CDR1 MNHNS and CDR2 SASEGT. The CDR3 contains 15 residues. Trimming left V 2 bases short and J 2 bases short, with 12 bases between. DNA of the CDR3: TGTGCCAGCAGTGAATTCCCCCAGACTCAAGAGACCCAGTACTTC. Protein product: CASSEFPQTQETQYF.

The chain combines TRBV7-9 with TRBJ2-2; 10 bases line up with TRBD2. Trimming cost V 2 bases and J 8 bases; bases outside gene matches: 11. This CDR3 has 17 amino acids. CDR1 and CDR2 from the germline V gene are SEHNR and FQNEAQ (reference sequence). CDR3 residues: CASSLNHPAGGNGELFF. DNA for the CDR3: TGTGCCAGCAGCTTAAATCATCCAGCGGGAGGGAATGGGGAGCTGTTTTTT.

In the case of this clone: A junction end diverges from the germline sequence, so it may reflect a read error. The CDR3 here is CASSSFLRQDPDF. CDR3 in DNA: TGTGCCAGCAGTTCCTTTCTTCGACAGGACCCGGACTTC. The V gene is TRBV6-5, the J gene TRBJ2-7, with a weak D call TRBD1 (6 bases). CDR3 length: 13 residues. CDR1 MNHEY and CDR2 SVGAGI come from the germline V gene.

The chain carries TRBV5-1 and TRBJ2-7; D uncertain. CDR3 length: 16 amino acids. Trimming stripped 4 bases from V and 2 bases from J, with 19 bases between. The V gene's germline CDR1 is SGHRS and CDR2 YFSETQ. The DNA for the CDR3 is TGCGCCAGCAGCGGTTACGTAAGGGCCAACCCCTACGAGCAGTACTTC. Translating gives CASSGYVRANPYEQYF.

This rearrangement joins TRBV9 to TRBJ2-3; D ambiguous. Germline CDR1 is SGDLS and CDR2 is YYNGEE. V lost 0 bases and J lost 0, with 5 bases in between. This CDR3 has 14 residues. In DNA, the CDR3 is TGTGCCAGCAGCGTAGTCGGGAGCACAGATACGCAGTATTTT. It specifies CASSVVGSTDTQYF.

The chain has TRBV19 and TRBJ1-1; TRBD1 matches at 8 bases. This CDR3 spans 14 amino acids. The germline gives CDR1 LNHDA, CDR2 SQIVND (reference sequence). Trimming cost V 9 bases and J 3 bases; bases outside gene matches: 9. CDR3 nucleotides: TGTGCCAGCAACAGGGGGAGAGGGGACACTGAAGCTTTCTTT. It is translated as CASNRGRGDTEAFF.

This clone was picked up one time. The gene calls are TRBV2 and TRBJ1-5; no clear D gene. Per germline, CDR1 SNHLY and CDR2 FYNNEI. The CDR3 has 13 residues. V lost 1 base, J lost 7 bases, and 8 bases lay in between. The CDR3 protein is CASSEGWTQPQHF. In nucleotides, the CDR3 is TGTGCCAGCAGTGAAGGGTGGACGCAGCCCCAGCATTTT.